The T cell receptor beta chain under discussion was sequenced for a study of T cells in Graves' hyperthyroidism and ophthalmopathy. Whole-study findings and limits: Most clonotypes expanded in thyroid above 0.001 were likewise present in blood.

The V end lost 6 bases, the J end lost 1 base, and 15 bases lay between the germline ends. CDR1 is DFQATT, CDR2 SNEGSKA, per germline (reference sequence). This CDR3 contains 14 residues. The source material, RNA transcripts, was used to amplify TCR beta CDR3 regions. HTBI primers were the set used in a first-round RT-PCR of the TCR CDR3. MiXCR, applied by TCRdb to the multiplex PCR reads, yields one record per CDR3 protein. The data show 300,000 to 500,000 distinct CDR3 sequences, about 14% seen once. Ophthalmopathy cases scored 3 or more on the Clinical Activity Score and 4 or more on NOSPECS grade, with duration below 3 months. Many counts were recorded for this clonotype. Its specificity is unknown.

Specimen: blood. This clonotype was obtained from a man between 45 and 60 years old with Graves' ophthalmopathy. The rearrangement joins TRBV20-1 to TRBJ2-5, with D hard to call. CDR3 protein: CSALKVGTQETQYF. The CDR3 nucleotides are TGCAGTGCACTTAAGGTGGGAACCCAAGAGACCCAGTACTTC.